These 29 T cell receptor beta chains came from one sample sequenced in a study of spatial heterogeneity in lung cancer. Time point indicated: sample taken at primary tumor resection. From tumor, nontumor lung or frozen PBMC, whole RNA was taken unsorted for sequencing. TCRdb reanalysed the 5' RACE reads using MiXCR and keeps one entry per CDR3 protein. The repertoire holds almost 75,000 distinct CDR3 sequences, with roughly 13% as singletons. The sequencing here drew on PBMCs, taken at surgery. All receptors derive from a male donor with early-stage non-small cell lung cancer.

The V gene is TRBV24-1, the J gene TRBJ1-5; D not certain. Germline-derived CDR1 and CDR2 are KGHDR and SFDVKD. V lost 4 bases and J 6 bases, leaving 12 bases between the germline ends. The CDR3 has 14 amino acids. The CDR3 sequence: CATSDPGPCQPQHF. For the CDR3, the DNA is TGTGCCACCAGTGACCCTGGTCCTTGTCAGCCCCAGCATTTT.

The V and J genes are TRBV3-1 and TRBJ2-5; tentative D call: TRBD1 (5 bases). V gave up 2 bases and J gave up 2 bases, with 9 bases separating them. The CDR3 sequence is 14 residues long. Germline CDR1 and CDR2: LGHDT and YNNKEL (reference sequence). In nucleotides, the CDR3 is TGTGCCAGCAGCCAATCAGGGAATCAAGAGACCCAGTACTTC. It yields the protein CASSQSGNQETQYF.

At least ten counts were recorded for this clonotype. The chain combines TRBV29-1 with TRBJ2-7; no clear D gene. V was shortened by 4 bases and J by 2 bases, with 15 bases between the two germline ends. The CDR3 is 14 residues long. Germline CDR1 is SQVTM and CDR2 is ANQGSEA. The CDR3 DNA is TGCAGCGTTGGATTCGACCGAGTGCCCTACGAGCAGTACTTC. This translates into CSVGFDRVPYEQYF.

This clonotype was counted ten times or more. The CDR3 sequence: CASSGGLAASSYNEQFF. The CDR3 bases are TGTGCCAGCAGTGGAGGACTAGCGGCCAGCTCCTACAATGAGCAGTTCTTC. This chain connects TRBV2 to TRBJ2-1; 10 positions match TRBD2. The CDR3 has 17 amino acids. V lost 4 bases and J lost 0; bases outside the gene matches: 6. Per the germline V gene, CDR1 is SNHLY and CDR2 is FYNNEI.

This clonotype was counted ten times or more. The rearrangement uses TRBV7-2 and TRBJ2-5; 10 nucleotides line up with TRBD1. The CDR3 is 15 residues long. V dropped 5 bases and J dropped 4; count of bases not matched to a gene: 7. Germline CDR1 is SGHTA and CDR2 is FQGNSA. The CDR3 here is CASSRQGAGRETQYF. For the CDR3, the DNA is TGTGCCAGCAGCCGACAGGGGGCAGGCAGAGAGACCCAGTACTTC.

The chain has TRBV6-2 or TRBV6-3 and TRBJ2-1; 9 bases are shared with TRBD2. J was trimmed by 1 base and V by 4 bases; bases with no gene match: 2. The CDR3 sequence is 15 residues long. Germline CDR1 and CDR2: MNHEY and SVGEGT. The CDR3 coding sequence is TGTGCCAGCAGTTTAGCGGGAGTGTCCTACAATGAGCAGTTCTTC. This encodes CASSLAGVSYNEQFF.

This clonotype came up many times. The V and J genes are TRBV3-1 and TRBJ1-5; D is uncertain. The CDR3 loop spans 13 amino acids. Trimming took off 1 base at V and 7 bases at J, with 8 bases between the two ends. Germline V lookup: CDR1 LGHDT, CDR2 YNNKEL (reference sequence). The CDR3 region is CASSQGNGQPQHF. As DNA, the CDR3 is TGTGCCAGCAGCCAAGGAAACGGGCAGCCCCAGCATTTT. The full variable domain, rest sourced from reference TRBV3-1 and TRBJ1-5, is DTAVSQTPKYLVTQMGNDKSIKCEQNLGHDTMYWYKQDSKKFLKIMFSYNNKELIINETVPNRFSPKSPDKAHLNLHINSLELGDSAVYFCASSQGNGQPQHFGDGTRLSIL.

This clonotype was seen repeatedly, ten times or more. The chain's CDR3 is CASSLIGGTGNEQFF. Written as DNA, the CDR3 is TGTGCCAGCAGTTTAATAGGGGGAACTGGCAATGAGCAGTTCTTC. The gene calls are TRBV27 and TRBJ2-1; D is possibly TRBD1 (6 bases). V dropped 2 bases and J dropped 6 bases, with 14 bases sitting between them. The germline gives CDR1 MNHEY, CDR2 SMNVEV (reference sequence). The CDR3 length is 15 residues.

This clonotype was observed a handful of times. The rearrangement uses TRBV7-3 and TRBJ1-1, with TRBD1 as a possible D gene (5 bases). V lost 5 bases to trimming and J lost 1 base, with 14 bases between them. The CDR3 is 15 residues long. CDR1 and CDR2 from the germline V gene are SGHTA and FQGTGA. The CDR3, as DNA: TGTGCCAGCAGCCCTTTAAGCGGGGGGAACACTGAAGCTTTCTTT. It codes for CASSPLSGGNTEAFF.

This chain uses TRBV7-8 with TRBJ2-1; 8 bases map to TRBD2. Germline CDR1 reads SGHVS; CDR2 reads FQNEAQ. With 4 bases clipped from V and 10 bases from J, the junction kept 12 bases outside the gene matches. There are 15 residues in the CDR3. The CDR3 protein is CASSSGYGRGSEQFF. CDR3 nucleotides: TGTGCCAGCAGCTCCGGGTACGGGAGGGGGTCGGAGCAGTTCTTC. Supplemented by reference TRBV7-8 and TRBJ2-1, the full variable domain reads GAGVSQSPRYKVAKRGQDVALRCDPISGHVSLFWYQQALGQGPEFLTYFQNEAQLDKSGLPSDRFFAERPEGSVSTLKIQRTQQEDSAVYLCASSSGYGRGSEQFFGPGTRLTVL.

In its sample, this clonotype was seen many times. This chain links TRBV20-1 with TRBJ2-1; 10 bases agree with TRBD2. In germline, CDR1 is DFQATT, CDR2 SNEGSKA (reference sequence). Trimming took 0 bases from V and 8 from J; bases not matched to a gene: 4. The length of the CDR3 is 14 residues. CDR3 nucleotides: TGCAGTGCTAGAGAGTCTAGCGGGAGCGATGAGCAGTTCTTC. Amino acids: CSARESSGSDEQFF.

This clonotype turned up a few times. J is TRBJ2-3 and V is TRBV9; TRBD1 agrees at 10 bases. The CDR3 runs 15 residues. CDR1 is SGDLS, CDR2 YYNGEE, per germline. The ends lost 0 bases at V and 6 bases at J; junction bases unmatched: 4. The CDR3, as DNA: TGTGCCAGCAGCGTAGACGGGACAGGGGTCGATACGCAGTATTTT. Translation gives CASSVDGTGVDTQYF.

This clonotype turned up a few times. The gene calls are TRBV5-6 and TRBJ2-3; 8 bases map to TRBD1. J gave up 2 bases and V 2 bases, and 4 bases lay outside the gene matches. Looked up from germline, CDR1 is SGHDT and CDR2 is YYEEEE. The CDR3 contains 15 residues. This CDR3 is CASSLPRGPTDTQYF. In DNA form, the CDR3 reads TGTGCCAGCAGCTTACCCAGGGGGCCCACAGATACGCAGTATTTT.

This clonotype was observed at least ten times. The rearrangement links TRBV10-2 to TRBJ2-3; D may be TRBD2 (6 bases). This CDR3 has 16 amino acids. In germline, CDR1 is WSHSY, CDR2 SAAADI. Trimming left V 6 bases short and J 2 bases short, with 18 bases between. The CDR3 bases are TGCGCCAGCAGGATACCGGGAGCCAAAGCCACAGATACGCAGTATTTT. The encoded protein is CASRIPGAKATDTQYF.

In its sample, this clonotype was seen many times. V usage is TRBV6-2 or TRBV6-3 and J usage is TRBJ1-2, with a weak D call TRBD1 (5 bases). The CDR3 sequence is 16 residues long. V was trimmed by 10 bases and J by 0 bases, leaving 21 bases between them. CDR1 and CDR2 (germline): MNHEY, SVGEGT. The CDR3 nucleotides read TGTGCCAACTTTACCGGGACGAACGCCCCTAACTATGGCTACACCTTC. Protein sequence: CANFTGTNAPNYGYTF.

This clonotype was found many times. The chain links TRBV29-1 to TRBJ2-7; possible D gene TRBD2, 6 bases. Trimming removed 0 bases at V and 7 bases at J, with 13 bases between. The CDR3 loop spans 13 amino acids. Germline V gives CDR1 SQVTM, CDR2 ANQGSEA. CDR3 sequence: CSVEDLSAGEQYF. CDR3 DNA sequence: TGCAGCGTTGAAGATCTATCGGCGGGAGAGCAGTACTTC.

The chain has TRBV5-1 and TRBJ1-1; 9 bases align to TRBD1. Germline CDR1 SGHRS, CDR2 YFSETQ. Germline trimming cut 4 bases from V and 4 bases from J; bases unmatched to any gene: 5. The CDR3 has 14 residues. The CDR3 reads CASSQGQGFTEAFF. The CDR3 DNA reads TGCGCCAGCAGCCAAGGACAGGGGTTCACTGAAGCTTTCTTT. Combining the CDR3 with reference TRBV5-1 and TRBJ1-1 gives the whole variable domain KAGVTQTPRYLIKTRGQQVTLSCSPISGHRSVSWYQQTPGQGLQFLFEYFSETQRNKGNFPGRFSGRQFSNSRSEMNVSTLELGDSALYLCASSQGQGFTEAFFGQGTRLTVV.

The chain joins TRBV6-2 or TRBV6-3 to TRBJ2-5; D possibly matches TRBD1 or TRBD2 (6 bases each). In germline, CDR1 is MNHEY, CDR2 SVGEGT. The CDR3 contains 14 residues. V dropped 5 bases and J dropped 1 base, with 11 bases sitting between them. CDR3 in DNA: TGTGCCAGCAGTCCCGGGGGCCCCCAAGAGACCCAGTACTTC. It codes for CASSPGGPQETQYF.

Here the CDR3 DNA reads TGTGCCAGTAGTATAGGGAGCGGGATTACCTACGAGCAGTACTTC. Amino acids: CASSIGSGITYEQYF. The genes are TRBV19 and TRBJ2-7, with 7 bases that match TRBD2. The CDR3 extends over 15 amino acids. The V gene end was trimmed by 1 base and the J gene end by 2 bases; junction bases not matched to a gene: 5. The V gene's germline CDR1 is LNHDA and CDR2 SQIVND (reference sequence).

This clonotype was picked up many times. V usage is TRBV19 and J usage is TRBJ2-1; tentatively, D is TRBD2 (5 bases). The length of the CDR3 is 15 residues. Germline loops: CDR1 LNHDA, CDR2 SQIVND (reference sequence). V was clipped by 4 bases and J by 7 bases, with 17 bases between them. Written as DNA, the CDR3 is TGTGCCAGTAGTACAACTAGTGGGAGCCCTAATGAGCAGTTCTTC. Translated, it gives CASSTTSGSPNEQFF.

This clonotype has more than one count but fewer than ten. The rearrangement joins TRBV5-6 to TRBJ2-5; D call uncertain. V shed 1 base and J shed 5 bases, with 3 bases lying between them. The germline V gene has CDR1 SGHDT and CDR2 YYEEEE. The CDR3 extends over 11 amino acids. CDR3 bases: TGTGCCAGCAGCTTGAGGGAGACCCAGTACTTC. Translating it yields CASSLRETQYF.

This clonotype showed up just a few times. The chain links TRBV6-6 to TRBJ1-1, with unresolved D. Trimming stripped 5 bases from V and 1 base from J, with 8 bases between. The CDR3 runs 13 residues. The V gene's germline CDR1 is MNHNY and CDR2 SVGAGI (reference sequence). The CDR3 nucleotides read TGTGCCAGCAGTGCCCTTAGGAACACTGAAGCTTTCTTT. Encoded protein: CASSALRNTEAFF.

This clonotype was observed at least ten times. The chain has TRBV7-2 and TRBJ2-3; possible D gene TRBD1, 5 bases. The CDR3 length is 15 residues. The V end was cut by 0 bases, the J end by 3 bases, with 10 bases between. Germline values: CDR1 SGHTA, CDR2 FQGNSA. CDR3 residues: CASSLAGARTDTQYF. CDR3 in DNA: TGTGCCAGCAGCTTAGCAGGGGCGCGTACAGATACGCAGTATTTT.

This clonotype was detected only a few times. The chain is built from TRBV4-3 and TRBJ1-5; maybe TRBD1 (6 bases). Looked up from germline, CDR1 is LGHNA and CDR2 is YSLEER. The length of the CDR3 is 14 residues. V was clipped by 2 bases and J by 9 bases, with 14 bases between them. The CDR3 nucleotides are TGCGCCAGCAGCCAACCTACAGGGCGGGGGCCCCAGCATTTT. Protein product: CASSQPTGRGPQHF.

This clonotype was seen once. The chain joins TRBV29-1 to TRBJ1-1; no clear D gene. CDR3 size: 14 residues. V was pared by 6 bases and J by 2 bases, with 16 bases between. Germline V gene data show CDR1 as SQVTM and CDR2 as ANQGSEA. The CDR3 DNA sequence: TGCAGCGTCGCTACCCCTCACGGAAACACTGAAGCTTTCTTT. It yields the protein CSVATPHGNTEAFF.

This clonotype appeared a single time. This chain links TRBV5-1 with TRBJ2-1; D uncertain. CDR3 length: 15 amino acids. Germline V CDR1 and CDR2: SGHRS, YFSETQ. The V end lost 5 bases, the J end lost 5 bases, and 17 bases lay between the germline ends. The CDR3 coding sequence is TGCGCCAGCAGAGTAGCATTCAACTCAAACAATGAGCAGTTCTTC. Protein sequence: CASRVAFNSNNEQFF.

This clonotype was picked up many times. V usage is TRBV4-1 and J usage is TRBJ1-1, with a possible D match to TRBD1 (6 bases). Trimming removed 0 bases from V and 5 bases from J, with 19 bases in between. This CDR3 is built from 17 residues. The germline gives CDR1 MGHRA, CDR2 YSYEKL. The DNA for the CDR3 is TGCGCCAGCAGCCAAGAAGGCTCGGGGGCAGGAAGAACTGAAGCTTTCTTT. This gives the protein CASSQEGSGAGRTEAFF.

This clonotype was seen ten or more times. The chain uses TRBV11-2 and TRBJ2-1; TRBD2 matches at 7 bases. The V segment lost 4 bases and the J segment 6 bases; nucleotides outside the gene matches: 6. The CDR3 has 14 residues. Germline values: CDR1 SGHAT, CDR2 FQNNGV. In DNA form, the CDR3 reads TGTGCCAGCAGCTCTACTTGGGGGGGCAATGAGCAGTTCTTC. This sequence encodes CASSSTWGGNEQFF. The full variable domain, with the rest looked up from reference TRBV11-2 and TRBJ2-1, is EAGVAQSPRYKIIEKRQSVAFWCNPISGHATLYWYQQILGQGPKLLIQFQNNGVVDDSQLPKDRFSAERLKGVDSTLKIQPAKLEDSAVYLCASSSTWGGNEQFFGPGTRLTVL.

This clonotype has only a few counts. The chain recombines TRBV25-1 with TRBJ1-1, with D perhaps matching TRBD1 (5 bases). This CDR3 has 15 residues. V gave up 7 bases and J gave up 0 bases, with 15 bases separating them. Germline assignment: CDR1 MGHDK and CDR2 SYGVNS. The CDR3 loop reads CASIETGQMNTEAFF. The CDR3 nucleotides are TGTGCCAGCATCGAAACGGGGCAAATGAACACTGAAGCTTTCTTT. The whole variable domain, remainder taken from reference TRBV25-1 and TRBJ1-1, is EADIYQTPRYLVIGTGKKITLECSQTMGHDKMYWYQQDPGMELHLIHYSYGVNSTEKGDLSSESTVSRIRTEHFPLTLESARPSHTSQYLCASIETGQMNTEAFFGQGTRLTVV.